The following is a T cell receptor (beta chain) sequence with its context. Its antigen is unidentified. The sample comes from a study of blood T cells in healthy people across ages. General study results and limits: Since the PBMCs were unsorted, naive and antigen-experienced cells could not be conclusively compared.

Sample-barcoded 5' priming and a J-beta primer mix drove a second PCR of about 6 to 12 cycles. Via MiXCR, TCRdb re-called the 5' RACE reads, giving one row per CDR3 protein. The sample lists some 930,000 distinct CDR3 sequences; 25% to 35% were seen once. V was cut by 4 bases and J by 6 bases, with 23 bases left in between. The CDR3 length is 17 residues. Looked up from germline, CDR1 is MNHEY and CDR2 is SMNVEV (reference sequence). Healthy Caucasians from Russia aged roughly 6 to 95 served as donors. These data also formed part of another study, on T cells of mothers and their children. In that study: Thymic selection molds TCR recombination output in a comparable way in related and unrelated pairs.

Sample: blood. The chain links TRBV27 to TRBJ2-3; D may correspond to TRBD1 or TRBD2 (6 bases each). This sequence was found in a woman aged 40 to 50 in good health. The DNA for the CDR3 is TGTGCCAGCAGTTCACTGGGGGGCGTGGGACACACGGATACGCAGTATTTT. Its translation: CASSSLGGVGHTDTQYF.